These 13 T cell receptor beta chains share one sample of origin, sequenced in a study of T cell responses to AZD1222 COVID-19 vaccine. Generated by immunoSEQ multiplex PCR, the TCRdb table keeps only in-frame clones and is missing some. The sample consists of around 160,000 clones, 90% to 95% of them appearing once. The material was peripheral blood, obtained on day 0 of AZD1222 vaccination. The receptors come from an adult in good health.

V and J are TRBV4-3 and TRBJ1-1; tentative D call: TRBD1 (6 bases). V lost 2 bases, J lost 3 bases, and 19 bases lay in between. This CDR3 is 17 amino acids long. The germline V gene has CDR1 LGHNA and CDR2 YSLEER. The CDR3 region has the DNA TGCGCCAGCAGCCAAATGGGAGGGGAGGGGGTCGACACTGAAGCTTTCTTT. It translates to CASSQMGGEGVDTEAFF.

This chain joins TRBV11-2 and TRBJ2-4; 14 positions match TRBD2. The CDR3 is 19 amino acids. Germline V lookup: CDR1 SGHAT, CDR2 FQNNGV. V trimming: 5 bases; J trimming: 2 bases; junction bases outside the gene matches: 11. The CDR3 is CASSRTGTSGRGSKNIQYF. The DNA for the CDR3 is TGTGCCAGCAGCCGAACCGGGACTAGCGGGAGAGGGTCCAAAAACATTCAGTACTTC. Filled out from reference TRBV11-2 and TRBJ2-4, the complete variable domain reads EAGVAQSPRYKIIEKRQSVAFWCNPISGHATLYWYQQILGQGPKLLIQFQNNGVVDDSQLPKDRFSAERLKGVDSTLKIQPAKLEDSAVYLCASSRTGTSGRGSKNIQYFGAGTRLSVL.

The gene calls are TRBV5-4 and TRBJ2-5; perhaps D is TRBD1 or TRBD2 (5 bases each). This CDR3 has 16 amino acids. CDR1 is SGHNT and CDR2 is YYREEE in the germline V gene (reference sequence). V lost 0 bases, J lost 7 bases, and 19 bases lay in between. The CDR3 here is CASSLAGAGNRRTQYF. In nucleotides, the CDR3 is TGTGCCAGCAGCTTGGCCGGGGCGGGCAACAGAAGGACCCAGTACTTC.

The V and J genes are TRBV5-6 and TRBJ1-1, with D possibly TRBD1 on 5 matching bases. CDR1 SGHDT and CDR2 YYEEEE come from the germline V gene. The CDR3 runs 17 residues. V gave up 2 bases and J gave up 0 bases, with 17 bases separating them. The CDR3 DNA sequence: TGTGCCAGCAGCTTTTTGACAGCGCAAGGAATGAACACTGAAGCTTTCTTT. This encodes CASSFLTAQGMNTEAFF.

The V gene is TRBV7-8, the J gene TRBJ2-4, with 8 bases fitting TRBD1. This CDR3 comprises 12 residues. J lost 11 bases, V lost 5 bases, and 5 bases had no gene match. Germline values: CDR1 SGHVS, CDR2 FQNEAQ. CDR3 DNA sequence: TGTGCCAGCAGCCCCGGGACAGGACTTCAGTACTTC. Its translation: CASSPGTGLQYF.

The V call is TRBV6-2 or TRBV6-3, the J call TRBJ2-2; no definite D call. Trimming cost V 2 bases and J 6 bases, with 10 bases left between them. The CDR3 runs to 14 residues. Germline V gene data show CDR1 as MNHEY and CDR2 as SVGEGT. The CDR3 sequence is CASSYQFLAGELFF. The CDR3 DNA reads as TGTGCCAGCAGTTACCAGTTCCTAGCCGGGGAGCTGTTTTTT.

The CDR3 sequence: CASSYVAGSPDMRNQPQHF. The CDR3 nucleotides are TGTGCCAGCAGTTACGTCGCTGGCAGCCCTGATATGCGAAATCAGCCCCAGCATTTT. The V gene is TRBV6-2 or TRBV6-3, the J gene TRBJ1-5; unclear D gene. V was shortened by 2 bases and J by 4 bases, with 24 bases between the two germline ends. This CDR3 contains 19 residues. The V gene's germline CDR1 is MNHEY and CDR2 SVGEGT.

The chain combines TRBV7-2 with TRBJ1-6; D ambiguous. Trimming removed 1 base from V and 7 bases from J, with 5 bases in between. The CDR3 consists of 13 residues. Germline lookup yields CDR1 SGHTA and CDR2 FQGNSA. Here the CDR3 DNA reads TGTGCCAGCAGCTTAGAGGTGAATTCACCCCTCCACTTT. Protein product: CASSLEVNSPLHF.

This clone was counted only a few times. The chain carries TRBV10-2 and TRBJ1-5; possible D gene TRBD1, 5 bases. The CDR3 spans 13 residues. V was clipped by 5 bases and J by 5 bases, with 10 bases between them. In germline, CDR1 is WSHSY, CDR2 SAAADI. The CDR3: CASSSRGDQPQHF. CDR3 nucleotide sequence: TGCGCCAGCAGTTCCCGGGGCGATCAGCCCCAGCATTTT.

This rearrangement joins TRBV9 to TRBJ1-3, with D hard to call. This CDR3 contains 12 residues. Germline V gene sequence: CDR1 SGDLS, CDR2 YYNGEE. V lost 2 bases to trimming and J lost 6 bases, with 6 bases between them. Written as DNA, the CDR3 is TGTGCCAGCAGCGTGTCTCAAAACACCATATATTTT. It yields the protein CASSVSQNTIYF. Supplemented by reference TRBV9 and TRBJ1-3, the full variable domain reads DSGVTQTPKHLITATGQRVTLRCSPRSGDLSVYWYQQSLDQGLQFLIQYYNGEERAKGNILERFSAQQFPDLHSELNLSSLELGDSALYFCASSVSQNTIYFGEGSWLTVV.

The chain couples TRBV4-1 to TRBJ1-2, with unresolved D. The CDR3 runs to 13 residues. The germline CDR1 and CDR2 sequences are MGHRA and YSYEKL. Trimming pared 0 bases from V and 8 bases from J, leaving 10 bases between. The CDR3, as DNA: TGCGCCAGCAGCCAAGATACGGGGAGAGGCTACACCTTC. Translated, it gives CASSQDTGRGYTF.

The chain has TRBV10-3 and TRBJ1-4; 7 bases map to TRBD1. Germline loops: CDR1 ENHRY, CDR2 SYGVKD. The CDR3 is made up of 14 amino acids. V was pared by 3 bases and J by 7 bases, with 5 bases of the junction left unmatched. The CDR3, as DNA: TGTGCCATCAGTGATGAGGGGGCGAGTGAAAAACTGTTTTTT. Its translation: CAISDEGASEKLFF.

The J gene is TRBJ1-3, the V gene TRBV19, with 9 bases that match TRBD1. The CDR3 runs to 16 residues. CDR1 and CDR2 from the germline V gene are LNHDA and SQIVND (reference sequence). Trimming at V came to 6 bases and at J to 0 bases, leaving 6 bases not matched to a gene. The CDR3 DNA sequence: TGTGCCAGTAGCTTACAGGGGGCCTCCTCTGGAAACACCATATATTTT. As protein: CASSLQGASSGNTIYF.